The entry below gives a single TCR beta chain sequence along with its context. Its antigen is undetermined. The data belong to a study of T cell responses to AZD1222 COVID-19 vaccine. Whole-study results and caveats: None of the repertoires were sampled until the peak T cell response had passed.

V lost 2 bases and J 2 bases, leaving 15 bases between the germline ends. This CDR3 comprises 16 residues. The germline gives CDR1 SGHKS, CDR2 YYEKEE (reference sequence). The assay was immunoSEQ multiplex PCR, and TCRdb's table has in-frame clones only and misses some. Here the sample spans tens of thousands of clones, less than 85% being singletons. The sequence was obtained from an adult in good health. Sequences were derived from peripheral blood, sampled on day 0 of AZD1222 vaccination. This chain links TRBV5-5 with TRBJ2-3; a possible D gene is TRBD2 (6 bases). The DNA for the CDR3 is TGTGCCAGCAGCTTTGGGCGGGGAGATAACACAGATACGCAGTATTTT. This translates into CASSFGRGDNTDTQYF.